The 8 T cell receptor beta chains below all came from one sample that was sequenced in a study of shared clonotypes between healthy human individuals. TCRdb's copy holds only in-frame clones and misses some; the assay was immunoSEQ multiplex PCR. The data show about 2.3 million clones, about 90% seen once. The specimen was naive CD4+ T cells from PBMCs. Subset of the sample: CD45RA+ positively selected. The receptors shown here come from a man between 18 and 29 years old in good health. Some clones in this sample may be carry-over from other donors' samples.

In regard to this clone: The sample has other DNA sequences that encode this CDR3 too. CDR3 coding DNA: TGCGCCAGCAGCCAAGTTCTAGGCTCCTACGAGCAGTACTTC. Translating it yields CASSQVLGSYEQYF. The chain employs TRBV4-3 and TRBJ2-7; D gene uncertain. Germline V gives CDR1 LGHNA, CDR2 YSLEER. The germline V and J ends were trimmed by 1 base and 0 bases, with 7 bases remaining between them. The CDR3 is made up of 14 amino acids.

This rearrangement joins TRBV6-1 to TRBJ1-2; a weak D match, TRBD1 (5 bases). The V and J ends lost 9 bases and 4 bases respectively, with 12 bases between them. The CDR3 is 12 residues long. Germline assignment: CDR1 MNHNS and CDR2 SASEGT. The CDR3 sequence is CARMTASYGYTF. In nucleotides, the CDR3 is TGTGCCAGAATGACAGCTTCCTATGGCTACACCTTC.

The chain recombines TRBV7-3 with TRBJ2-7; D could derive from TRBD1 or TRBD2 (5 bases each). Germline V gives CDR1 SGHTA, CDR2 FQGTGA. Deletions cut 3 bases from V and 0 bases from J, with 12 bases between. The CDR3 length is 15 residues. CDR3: CASSLGVSSSYEQYF. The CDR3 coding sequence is TGTGCCAGCAGCTTGGGGGTTTCAAGCTCCTACGAGCAGTACTTC.

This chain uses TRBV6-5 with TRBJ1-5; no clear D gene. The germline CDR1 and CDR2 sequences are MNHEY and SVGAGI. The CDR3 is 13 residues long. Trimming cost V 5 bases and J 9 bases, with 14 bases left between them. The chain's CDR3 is CASSMDGLGPQHF. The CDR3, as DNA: TGTGCCAGCAGTATGGACGGCTTAGGGCCCCAGCATTTT.

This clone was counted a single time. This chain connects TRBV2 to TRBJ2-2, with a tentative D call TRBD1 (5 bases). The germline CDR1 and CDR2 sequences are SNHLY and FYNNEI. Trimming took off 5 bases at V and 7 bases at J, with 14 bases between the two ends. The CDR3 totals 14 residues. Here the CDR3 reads CASSSFPGRGELFF. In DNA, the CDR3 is TGTGCCAGCAGTTCGTTTCCAGGGCGCGGGGAGCTGTTTTTT.

CDR3: CASSEDTVYTEAFF. CDR3 nucleotide sequence: TGTGCCAGCAGTGAAGACACAGTTTACACTGAAGCTTTCTTT. This chain links TRBV2 with TRBJ1-1; unclear D gene. Germline lookup yields CDR1 SNHLY and CDR2 FYNNEI. The CDR3 is 14 amino acids. Trimming cost V 1 base and J 3 bases, with 9 bases left between them.

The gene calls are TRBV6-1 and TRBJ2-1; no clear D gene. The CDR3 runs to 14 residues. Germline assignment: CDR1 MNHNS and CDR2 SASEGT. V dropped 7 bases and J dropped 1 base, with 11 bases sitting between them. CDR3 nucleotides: TGTGCCAGCAACCCACCTGGGTCCTACAATGAGCAGTTCTTC. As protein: CASNPPGSYNEQFF.

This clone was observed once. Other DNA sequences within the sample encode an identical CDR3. The CDR3 DNA follows: TGTGCCAGCTCACAAGGGGTCAACACTGAAGCTTTCTTT. This codes for CASSQGVNTEAFF. This chain uses TRBV18 with TRBJ1-1; TRBD1 is a possible D gene (5 bases). The CDR3 runs 13 residues. Trimming took off 4 bases at V and 2 bases at J, with 8 bases between the two ends. CDR1 and CDR2 (germline): KGHSH, LQKENI.